A single sample is the source of the 13 T cell receptor beta chains below, sequenced in a study of shared clonotypes between healthy human individuals. Profiled with immunoSEQ multiplex PCR; TCRdb holds only in-frame clones, not every one. In the table there are around 370,000 clones, about 96% of which are singletons. Source material: memory CD8+ T cells sorted from blood. Described subset: CD45RO+ cells pooled with CCR7-negative TemRA cells. The source is a man aged 30-40 years in good health.

J is TRBJ2-7 and V is TRBV28; the match to TRBD2 covers 11 bases. V lost 2 bases to trimming and J lost 5 bases; unmatched junction nucleotides: 11. Looked up from germline, CDR1 is MDHEN and CDR2 is SYDVKM. The CDR3 runs 17 residues. The CDR3 DNA reads as TGTGCCAGCAGTTTAAGGGCTAGCGGGAGGCTTTGGCACGAGCAGTACTTC. Encoded protein: CASSLRASGRLWHEQYF.

The V and J genes are TRBV28 and TRBJ1-1; D ambiguous. V lost 9 bases and J lost 0, with 14 bases in between. Germline CDR1 is MDHEN and CDR2 is SYDVKM. The CDR3 loop spans 14 amino acids. CDR3 sequence reads: CASRRGGLNTEAFF. The CDR3, as DNA: TGTGCCAGTCGCCGGGGAGGGTTGAACACTGAAGCTTTCTTT.

V and J are TRBV28 and TRBJ2-7; D is uncertain. CDR3 size: 12 residues. V was clipped by 5 bases and J by 1 base, with 6 bases between them. Germline V CDR1 and CDR2: MDHEN, SYDVKM. This CDR3 reads CASSPVSYEQYF. The CDR3 nucleotides are TGTGCCAGCAGTCCCGTATCCTACGAGCAGTACTTC.

This clone was counted a single time. The chain uses TRBV28 and TRBJ2-2; 7 bases align to TRBD1. Germline-derived CDR1 and CDR2 are MDHEN and SYDVKM. The trim removed 6 bases at V and 2 bases at J, leaving 6 bases unmatched. The CDR3 spans 15 residues. CDR3 region: CASSVTGQNTGELFF. CDR3 coding DNA: TGTGCCAGCAGCGTGACAGGGCAAAACACCGGGGAGCTGTTTTTT.

The genes are TRBV28 and TRBJ2-3; D is perhaps TRBD1 (6 bases). V lost 8 bases, J lost 2 bases, and 14 bases lay in between. This CDR3 is 14 amino acids long. Germline V CDR1 and CDR2: MDHEN, SYDVKM. Written as DNA, the CDR3 is TGTGCCAGCGGACAGTCTATTCCCACAGATACGCAGTATTTT. It is translated as CASGQSIPTDTQYF.

The chain combines TRBV28 with TRBJ2-7, with 7 nucleotides matching TRBD1. Trimming at V came to 6 bases and at J to 1 base, leaving 6 bases not matched to a gene. CDR3 length equals 14 residues. CDR1 and CDR2 (germline): MDHEN, SYDVKM. The CDR3 protein is CASSPGTASYEQYF. Written as DNA, the CDR3 is TGTGCCAGCAGCCCCGGGACAGCGTCCTACGAGCAGTACTTC. Together with reference TRBV28 and TRBJ2-7, the CDR3 gives the full variable domain: DVKVTQSSRYLVKRTGEKVFLECVQDMDHENMFWYRQDPGLGLRLIYFSYDVKMKEKGDIPEGYSVSREKKERFSLILESASTNQTSMYLCASSPGTASYEQYFGPGTRLTVT.

The CDR3: CATRTSGSYEQYF. CDR3 DNA sequence: TGTGCCACACGGACTAGCGGGAGTTATGAGCAGTACTTC. The rearrangement uses TRBV6-1 and TRBJ2-7; 13 nucleotides agree with TRBD2. V dropped 10 bases and J dropped 7; count of bases not matched to a gene: 7. Looked up from germline, CDR1 is MNHNS and CDR2 is SASEGT. The CDR3 contains 13 residues.

This sequence joins TRBV7-6 and TRBJ2-7; possible D gene TRBD2, 5 bases. The CDR3 runs to 13 residues. The V end was cut by 2 bases, the J end by 6 bases, with 11 bases between. The V gene's germline CDR1 is SGHVS and CDR2 FNYEAQ. This CDR3 reads CASSLSSGIEQYF. CDR3 DNA: TGTGCCAGCAGCTTAAGTTCGGGGATCGAGCAGTACTTC.

This rearrangement joins TRBV5-4 to TRBJ2-1, with TRBD2 identical over 16 bases. There are 16 residues in the CDR3. Germline V CDR1 and CDR2: SGHNT, YYREEE (reference sequence). After removal of 3 bases from V and 4 bases from J, the junction contained 1 base not matched to a gene. In DNA, the CDR3 is TGTGCCAGCAGCTGGGGACTAGCGGGAGGGTACAATGAGCAGTTCTTC. Protein: CASSWGLAGGYNEQFF.

The rearrangement links TRBV5-4 to TRBJ2-1; D perhaps matches TRBD1 (5 bases). The V gene lost 1 base and the J gene lost 2 bases, with 10 bases spanning the gap. The CDR3 contains 15 residues. The germline V gene has CDR1 SGHNT and CDR2 YYREEE (reference sequence). The DNA for the CDR3 is TGTGCCAGCAGCTTGTCCCCAGGGACCTACAATGAGCAGTTCTTC. Translated, it gives CASSLSPGTYNEQFF.

The chain combines TRBV9 with TRBJ1-1, with 9 bases identical to TRBD1. Per the germline V gene, CDR1 is SGDLS and CDR2 is YYNGEE. This CDR3 comprises 15 residues. Trimming cost V 3 bases and J 1 base; bases outside gene matches: 4. CDR3 region: CASSGPGQGNTEAFF. The DNA for the CDR3 is TGTGCCAGCAGCGGCCCGGGACAGGGGAACACTGAAGCTTTCTTT.

The V and J genes are TRBV6-1 and TRBJ2-2, with 7 nucleotides matching TRBD2. Unmatched junction bases numbered 3, after V lost 4 bases and J lost 4 bases. Per germline, CDR1 MNHNS and CDR2 SASEGT. The CDR3 length is 14 residues. The DNA of the CDR3 is TGTGCCAGCAGTGTGCGGGAGTCCACCGGGGAGCTGTTTTTT. It translates to CASSVRESTGELFF.

V gene TRBV10-1 combines with J gene TRBJ2-5; weak D call: TRBD2 (5 bases). Looked up from germline, CDR1 is WNHNN and CDR2 is SYGVQD (reference sequence). CDR3 length: 14 amino acids. Trimming removed 0 bases from V and 7 bases from J, with 12 bases in between. The CDR3 spells CASSESLAGGTQYF. The CDR3 bases are TGCGCCAGCAGTGAGTCCTTGGCAGGAGGGACCCAGTACTTC.